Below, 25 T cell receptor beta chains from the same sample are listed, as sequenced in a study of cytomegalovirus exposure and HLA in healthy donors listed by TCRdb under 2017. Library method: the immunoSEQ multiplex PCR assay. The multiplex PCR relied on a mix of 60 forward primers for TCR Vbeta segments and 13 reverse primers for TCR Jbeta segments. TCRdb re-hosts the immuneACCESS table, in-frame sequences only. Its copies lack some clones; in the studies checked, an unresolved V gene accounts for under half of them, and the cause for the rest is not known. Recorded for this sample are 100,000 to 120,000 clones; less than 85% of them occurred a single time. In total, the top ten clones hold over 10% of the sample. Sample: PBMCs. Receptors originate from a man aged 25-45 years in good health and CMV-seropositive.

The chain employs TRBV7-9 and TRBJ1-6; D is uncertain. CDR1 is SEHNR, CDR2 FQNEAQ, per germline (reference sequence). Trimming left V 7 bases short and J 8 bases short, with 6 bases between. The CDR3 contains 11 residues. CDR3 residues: CASIGDSPLHF. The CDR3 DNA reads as TGTGCCAGCATAGGAGATTCACCCCTCCACTTT.

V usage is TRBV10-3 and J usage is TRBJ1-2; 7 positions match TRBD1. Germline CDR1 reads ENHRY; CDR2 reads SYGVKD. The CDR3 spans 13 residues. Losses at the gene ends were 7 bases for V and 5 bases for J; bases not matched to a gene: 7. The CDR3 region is CAITQGGQYGYTF. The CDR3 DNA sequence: TGTGCCATCACCCAGGGGGGACAGTATGGCTACACCTTC.

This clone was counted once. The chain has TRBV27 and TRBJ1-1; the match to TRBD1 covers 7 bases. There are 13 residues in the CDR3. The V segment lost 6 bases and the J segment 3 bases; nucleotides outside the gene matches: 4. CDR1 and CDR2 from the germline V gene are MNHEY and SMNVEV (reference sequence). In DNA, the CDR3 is TGTGCCAGCAGGACAGGGCTCTACACTGAAGCTTTCTTT. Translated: CASRTGLYTEAFF.

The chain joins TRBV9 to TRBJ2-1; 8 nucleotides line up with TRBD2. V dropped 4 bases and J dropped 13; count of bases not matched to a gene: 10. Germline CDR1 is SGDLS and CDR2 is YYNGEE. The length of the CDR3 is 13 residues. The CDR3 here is CASSPATSAVQFF. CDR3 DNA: TGTGCCAGCAGCCCGGCGACTAGCGCTGTCCAGTTCTTC.

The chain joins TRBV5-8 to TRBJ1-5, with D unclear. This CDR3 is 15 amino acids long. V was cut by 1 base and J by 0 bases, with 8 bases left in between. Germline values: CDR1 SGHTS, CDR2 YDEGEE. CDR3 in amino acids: CASSLLAHSNQPQHF. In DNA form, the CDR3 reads TGTGCCAGCAGCTTGTTAGCTCATAGCAATCAGCCCCAGCATTTT.

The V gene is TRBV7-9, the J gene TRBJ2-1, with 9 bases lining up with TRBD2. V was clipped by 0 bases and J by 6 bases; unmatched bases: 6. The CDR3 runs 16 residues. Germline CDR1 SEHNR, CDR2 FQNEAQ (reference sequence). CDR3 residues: CASSLALSGGFNEQFF. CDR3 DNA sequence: TGTGCCAGCAGCTTAGCGCTTAGCGGGGGTTTCAATGAGCAGTTCTTC.

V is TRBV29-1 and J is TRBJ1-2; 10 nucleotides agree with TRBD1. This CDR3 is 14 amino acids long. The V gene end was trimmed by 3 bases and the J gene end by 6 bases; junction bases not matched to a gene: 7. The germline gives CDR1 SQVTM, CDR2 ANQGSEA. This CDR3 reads CSVDVDRGRDGYTF. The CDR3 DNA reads TGCAGCGTTGACGTCGACAGGGGGCGTGATGGCTACACCTTC.

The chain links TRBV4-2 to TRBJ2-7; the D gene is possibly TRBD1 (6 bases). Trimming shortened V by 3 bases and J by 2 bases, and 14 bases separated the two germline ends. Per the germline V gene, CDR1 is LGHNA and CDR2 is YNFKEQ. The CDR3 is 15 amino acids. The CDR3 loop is CASSQGAGITYEQYF. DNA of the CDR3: TGTGCCAGCAGCCAGGGGGCAGGGATTACCTACGAGCAGTACTTC.

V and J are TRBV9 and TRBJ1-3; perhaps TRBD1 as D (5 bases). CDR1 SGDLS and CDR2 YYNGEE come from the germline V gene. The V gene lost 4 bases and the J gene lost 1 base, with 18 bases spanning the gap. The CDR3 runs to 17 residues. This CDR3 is CASSPPSGGWSGNTIYF. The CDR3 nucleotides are TGTGCCAGCAGCCCTCCCTCGGGGGGGTGGTCTGGAAACACCATATATTTT.

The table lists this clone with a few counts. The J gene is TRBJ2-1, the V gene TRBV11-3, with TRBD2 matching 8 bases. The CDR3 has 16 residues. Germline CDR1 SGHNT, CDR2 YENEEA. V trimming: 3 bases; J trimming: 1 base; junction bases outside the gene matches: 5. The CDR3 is CASSFRGGGSYNEQFF. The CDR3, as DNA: TGTGCCAGCAGCTTTCGGGGGGGCGGGTCCTACAATGAGCAGTTCTTC.

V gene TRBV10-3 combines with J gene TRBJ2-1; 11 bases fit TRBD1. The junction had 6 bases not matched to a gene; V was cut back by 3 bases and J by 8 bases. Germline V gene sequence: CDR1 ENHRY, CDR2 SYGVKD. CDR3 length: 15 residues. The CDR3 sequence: CAISDSSDRGHEQFF. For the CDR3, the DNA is TGTGCCATCAGTGATAGTTCGGACAGGGGGCATGAGCAGTTCTTC.

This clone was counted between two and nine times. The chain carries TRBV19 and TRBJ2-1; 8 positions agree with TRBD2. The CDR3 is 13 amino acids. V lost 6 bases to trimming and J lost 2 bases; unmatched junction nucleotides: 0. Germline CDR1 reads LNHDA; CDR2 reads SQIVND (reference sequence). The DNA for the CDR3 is TGTGCCAGTAGGGGACTAGCCTACAATGAGCAGTTCTTC. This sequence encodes CASRGLAYNEQFF.

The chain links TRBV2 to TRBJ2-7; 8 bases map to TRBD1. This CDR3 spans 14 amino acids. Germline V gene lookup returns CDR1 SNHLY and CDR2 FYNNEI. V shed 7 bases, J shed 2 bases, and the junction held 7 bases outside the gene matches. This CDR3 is CASKGTGTTYEQYF. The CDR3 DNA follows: TGTGCCAGCAAAGGGACAGGCACAACCTACGAGCAGTACTTC.

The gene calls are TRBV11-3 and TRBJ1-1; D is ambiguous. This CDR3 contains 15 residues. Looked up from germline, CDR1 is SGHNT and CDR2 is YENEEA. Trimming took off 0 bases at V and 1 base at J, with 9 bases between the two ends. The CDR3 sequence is CASSLDGGPNTEAFF. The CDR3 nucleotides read TGTGCCAGCAGCTTAGACGGAGGGCCGAACACTGAAGCTTTCTTT.

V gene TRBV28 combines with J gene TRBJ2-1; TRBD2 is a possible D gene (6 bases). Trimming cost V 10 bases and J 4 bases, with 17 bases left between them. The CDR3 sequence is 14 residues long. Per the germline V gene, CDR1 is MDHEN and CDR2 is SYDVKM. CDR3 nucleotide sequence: TGTGCCATCCAAGCGGGCCAGCCGTACAATGAGCAGTTCTTC. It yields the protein CAIQAGQPYNEQFF.

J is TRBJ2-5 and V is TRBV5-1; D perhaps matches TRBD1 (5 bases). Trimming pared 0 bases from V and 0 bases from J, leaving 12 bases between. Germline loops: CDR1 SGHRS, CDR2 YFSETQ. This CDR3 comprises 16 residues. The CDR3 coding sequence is TGCGCCAGCAGCTTGGAGGGGTTTGTGTACCAAGAGACCCAGTACTTC. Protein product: CASSLEGFVYQETQYF.

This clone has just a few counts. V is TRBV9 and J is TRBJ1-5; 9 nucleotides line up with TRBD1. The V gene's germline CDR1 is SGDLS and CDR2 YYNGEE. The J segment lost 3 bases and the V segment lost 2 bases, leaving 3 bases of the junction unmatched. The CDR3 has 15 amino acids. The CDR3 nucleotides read TGTGCCAGCAGCGTCGGGACAGGGTACAATCAGCCCCAGCATTTT. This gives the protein CASSVGTGYNQPQHF.

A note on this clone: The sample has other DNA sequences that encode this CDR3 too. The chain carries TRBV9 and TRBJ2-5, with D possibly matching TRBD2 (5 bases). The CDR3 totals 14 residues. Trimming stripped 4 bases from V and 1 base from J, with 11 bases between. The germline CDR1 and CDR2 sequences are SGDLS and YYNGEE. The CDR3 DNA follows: TGTGCCAGCAGCCCTCCGGAGGCCCAAGAGACCCAGTACTTC. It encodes CASSPPEAQETQYF. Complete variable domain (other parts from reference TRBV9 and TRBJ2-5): DSGVTQTPKHLITATGQRVTLRCSPRSGDLSVYWYQQSLDQGLQFLIQYYNGEERAKGNILERFSAQQFPDLHSELNLSSLELGDSALYFCASSPPEAQETQYFGPGTRLLVL.

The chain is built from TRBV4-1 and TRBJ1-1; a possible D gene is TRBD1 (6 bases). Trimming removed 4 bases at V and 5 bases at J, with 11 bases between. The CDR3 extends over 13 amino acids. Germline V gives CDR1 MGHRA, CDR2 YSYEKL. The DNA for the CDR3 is TGCGCCAGCAGCCGGCAGGGGTTTACTGAAGCTTTCTTT. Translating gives CASSRQGFTEAFF.

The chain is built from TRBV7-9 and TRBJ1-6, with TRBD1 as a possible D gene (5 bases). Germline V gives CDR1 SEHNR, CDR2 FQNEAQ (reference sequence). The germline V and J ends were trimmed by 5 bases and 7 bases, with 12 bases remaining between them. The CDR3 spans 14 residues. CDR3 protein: CASSPTGDNSPLHF. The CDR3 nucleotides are TGTGCCAGCAGCCCCACAGGAGACAATTCACCCCTCCACTTT.

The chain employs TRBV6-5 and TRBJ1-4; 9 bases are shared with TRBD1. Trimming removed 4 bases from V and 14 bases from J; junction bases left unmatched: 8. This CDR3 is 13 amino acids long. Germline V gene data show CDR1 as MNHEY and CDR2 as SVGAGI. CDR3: CASSSRTGAPLFF. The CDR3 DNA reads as TGTGCCAGCAGTTCTCGGACAGGGGCCCCCCTGTTTTTT.

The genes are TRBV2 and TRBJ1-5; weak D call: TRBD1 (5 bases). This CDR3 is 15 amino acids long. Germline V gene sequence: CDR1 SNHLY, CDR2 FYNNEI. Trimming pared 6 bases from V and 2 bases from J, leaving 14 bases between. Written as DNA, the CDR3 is TGTGCCAGCAGCCCGGCCAGGGCGGGCAATCAGCCCCAGCATTTT. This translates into CASSPARAGNQPQHF.

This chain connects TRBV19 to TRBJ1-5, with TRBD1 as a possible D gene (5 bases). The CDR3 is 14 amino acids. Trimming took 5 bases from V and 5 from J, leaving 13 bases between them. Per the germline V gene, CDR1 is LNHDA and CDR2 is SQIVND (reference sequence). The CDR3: CASSSRGDYQPQHF. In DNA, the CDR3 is TGTGCCAGTAGTTCCCGCGGGGACTATCAGCCCCAGCATTTT.

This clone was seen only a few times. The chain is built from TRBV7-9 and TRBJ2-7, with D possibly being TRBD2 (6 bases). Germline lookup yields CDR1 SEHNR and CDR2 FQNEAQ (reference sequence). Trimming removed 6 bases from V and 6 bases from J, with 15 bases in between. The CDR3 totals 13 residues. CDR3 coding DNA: TGTGCCAGCAGTCTCGGCGGGGCGGGCGAGCAGTACTTC. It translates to CASSLGGAGEQYF.

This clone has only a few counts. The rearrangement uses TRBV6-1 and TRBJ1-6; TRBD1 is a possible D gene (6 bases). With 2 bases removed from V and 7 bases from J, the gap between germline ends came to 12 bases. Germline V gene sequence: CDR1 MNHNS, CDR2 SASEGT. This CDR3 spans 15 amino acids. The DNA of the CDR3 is TGTGCCAGCAGTGAACCCGGACAGAGGAATTCACCCCTCCACTTT. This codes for CASSEPGQRNSPLHF.